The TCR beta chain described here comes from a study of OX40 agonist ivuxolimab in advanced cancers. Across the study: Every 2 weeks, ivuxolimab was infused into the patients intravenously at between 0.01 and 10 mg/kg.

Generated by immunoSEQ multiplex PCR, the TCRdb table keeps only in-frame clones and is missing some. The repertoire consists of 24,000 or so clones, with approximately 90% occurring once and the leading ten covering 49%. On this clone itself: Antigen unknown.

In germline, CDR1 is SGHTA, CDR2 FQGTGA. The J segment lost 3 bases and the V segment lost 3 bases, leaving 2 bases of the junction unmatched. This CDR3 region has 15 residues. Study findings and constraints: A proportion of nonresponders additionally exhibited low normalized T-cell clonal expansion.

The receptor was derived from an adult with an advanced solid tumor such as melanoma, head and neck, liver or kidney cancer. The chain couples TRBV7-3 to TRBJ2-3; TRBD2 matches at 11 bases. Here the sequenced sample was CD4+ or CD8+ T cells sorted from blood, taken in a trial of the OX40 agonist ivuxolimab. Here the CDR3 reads CASSFTSGRTDTQYF. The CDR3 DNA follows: TGTGCCAGCAGCTTTACTAGCGGGAGAACAGATACGCAGTATTTT.